This entry describes one T cell receptor beta chain. Its antigen is still unknown. One entry per CDR3 protein, called by TCRdb with MiXCR from the reads. This sample has about 900,000 distinct CDR3 sequences, with around 32% found just once. This sample is part of a study of T cell repertoires in cytomegalovirus infection. Germline V lookup: CDR1 MGHDK, CDR2 SYGVNS. Trimming stripped 3 bases from V and 5 bases from J, with 19 bases between. The CDR3 covers 16 residues. The receptor was derived from a human donor in good health (CMV status not recorded). Some clones in this sample may be carry-over from other donors' samples. Sequenced material: cultured CD8+ T cells from PBMCs, taken from culture after CMV antigen stimulation. The V and J genes are TRBV25-1 and TRBJ2-5, with D perhaps given as TRBD1 or TRBD2 (6 bases each). This CDR3 reads CASSDQRWGAGETQYF. The DNA for the CDR3 is TGTGCCAGCAGTGACCAACGCTGGGGGGCTGGGGAGACCCAGTACTTC. Looking up the rest from reference TRBV25-1 and TRBJ2-5 gives the full variable domain: EADIYQTPRYLVIGTGKKITLECSQTMGHDKMYWYQQDPGMELHLIHYSYGVNSTEKGDLSSESTVSRIRTEHFPLTLESARPSHTSQYLCASSDQRWGAGETQYFGPGTRLLVL.